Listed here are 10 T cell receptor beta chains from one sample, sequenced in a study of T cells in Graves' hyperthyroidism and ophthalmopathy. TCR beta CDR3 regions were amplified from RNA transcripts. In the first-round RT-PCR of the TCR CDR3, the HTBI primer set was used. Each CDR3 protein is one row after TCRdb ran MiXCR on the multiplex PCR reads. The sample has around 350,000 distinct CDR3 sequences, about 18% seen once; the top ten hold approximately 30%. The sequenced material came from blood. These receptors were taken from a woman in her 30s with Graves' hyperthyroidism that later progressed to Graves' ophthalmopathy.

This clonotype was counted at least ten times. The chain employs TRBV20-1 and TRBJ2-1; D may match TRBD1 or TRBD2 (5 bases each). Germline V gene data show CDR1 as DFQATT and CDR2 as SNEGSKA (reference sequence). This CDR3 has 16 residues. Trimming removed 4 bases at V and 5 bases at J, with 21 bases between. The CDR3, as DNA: TGCAGTGCTATATTCCTAAGAGGGGTTTCTCACAATGAGCAGTTCTTC. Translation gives CSAIFLRGVSHNEQFF.

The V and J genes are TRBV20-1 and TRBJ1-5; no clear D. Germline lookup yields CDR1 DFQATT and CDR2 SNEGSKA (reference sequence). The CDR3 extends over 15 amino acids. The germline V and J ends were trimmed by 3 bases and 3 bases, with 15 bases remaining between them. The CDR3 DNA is TGCAGTGCTAGCTTAACAGCTTTTATCAATCAGCCCCAGCATTTT. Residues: CSASLTAFINQPQHF.

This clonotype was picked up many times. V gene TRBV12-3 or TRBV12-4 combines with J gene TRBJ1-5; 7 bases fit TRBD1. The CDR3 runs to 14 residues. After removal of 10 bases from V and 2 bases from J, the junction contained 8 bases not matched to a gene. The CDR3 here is CATRQGWGNQPQHF. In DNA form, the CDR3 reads TGTGCCACACGACAGGGTTGGGGCAATCAGCCCCAGCATTTT.

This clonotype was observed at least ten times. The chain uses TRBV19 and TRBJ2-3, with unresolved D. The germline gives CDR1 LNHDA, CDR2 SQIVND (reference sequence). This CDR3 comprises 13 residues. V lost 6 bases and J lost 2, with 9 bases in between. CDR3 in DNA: TGTGCCAGTAGCAGACTTTTCACAGATACGCAGTATTTT. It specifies CASSRLFTDTQYF.

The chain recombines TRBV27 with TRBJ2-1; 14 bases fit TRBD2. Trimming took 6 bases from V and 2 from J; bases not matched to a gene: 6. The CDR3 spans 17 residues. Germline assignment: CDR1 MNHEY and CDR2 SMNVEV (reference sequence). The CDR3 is CASSRGTSGSPYNEQFF. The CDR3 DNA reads TGTGCCAGCAGCCGCGGGACTAGCGGGAGTCCCTACAATGAGCAGTTCTTC.

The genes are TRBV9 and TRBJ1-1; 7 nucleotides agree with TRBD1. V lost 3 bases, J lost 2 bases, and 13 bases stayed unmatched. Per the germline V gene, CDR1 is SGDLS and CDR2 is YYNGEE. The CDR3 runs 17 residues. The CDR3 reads CASSAAHIQGPNTEAFF. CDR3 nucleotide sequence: TGTGCCAGCAGCGCAGCTCACATACAGGGGCCAAACACTGAAGCTTTCTTT. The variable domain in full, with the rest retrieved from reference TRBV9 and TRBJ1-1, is DSGVTQTPKHLITATGQRVTLRCSPRSGDLSVYWYQQSLDQGLQFLIQYYNGEERAKGNILERFSAQQFPDLHSELNLSSLELGDSALYFCASSAAHIQGPNTEAFFGQGTRLTVV.

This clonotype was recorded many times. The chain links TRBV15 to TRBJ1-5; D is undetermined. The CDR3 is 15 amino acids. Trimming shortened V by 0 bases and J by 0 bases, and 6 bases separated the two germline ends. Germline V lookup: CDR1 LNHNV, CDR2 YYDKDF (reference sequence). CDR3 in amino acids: CATSRERYSNQPQHF. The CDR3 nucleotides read TGTGCCACCAGCAGAGAACGGTATAGCAATCAGCCCCAGCATTTT. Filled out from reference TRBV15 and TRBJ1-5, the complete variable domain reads DAMVIQNPRYQVTQFGKPVTLSCSQTLNHNVMYWYQQKSSQAPKLLFHYYDKDFNNEADTPDNFQSRRPNTSFCFLDIRSPGLGDTAMYLCATSRERYSNQPQHFGDGTRLSIL.

CDR3 sequence (DNA): TGTGCCTGGAGCGGGACAGAAAAACTGTTTTTT. Its translation is CAWSGTEKLFF. The chain is built from TRBV30 and TRBJ1-4; D possibly corresponds to TRBD1 (6 bases). The V and J ends lost 3 bases and 8 bases respectively, with 7 bases between them. This CDR3 has 11 amino acids. The germline V gene encodes CDR1 GTSNPN and CDR2 SVGIG (reference sequence).

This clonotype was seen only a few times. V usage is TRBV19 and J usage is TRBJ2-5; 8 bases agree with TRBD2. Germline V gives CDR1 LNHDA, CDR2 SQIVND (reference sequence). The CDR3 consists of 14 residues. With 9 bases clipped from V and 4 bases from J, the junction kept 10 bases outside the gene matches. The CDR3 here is CASTRGGLGETQYF. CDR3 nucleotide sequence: TGTGCCAGCACCCGGGGGGGACTGGGAGAGACCCAGTACTTC.

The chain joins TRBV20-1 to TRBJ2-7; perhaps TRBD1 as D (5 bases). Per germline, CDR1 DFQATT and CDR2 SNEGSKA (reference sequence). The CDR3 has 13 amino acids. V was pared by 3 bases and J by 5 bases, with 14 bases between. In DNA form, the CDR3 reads TGCAGTGCTAGGTGGGGCGCGCCCCACGAGCAGTACTTC. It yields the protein CSARWGAPHEQYF.